Below are 10 T cell receptor beta chains sequenced from a single sample in a study of shared clonotypes between healthy human individuals. Here immunoSEQ multiplex PCR was the method, and the copy in TCRdb shows in-frame clones only, minus some. The sample has approximately 2.3 million clones, 80% to 95% seen once; the top ten hold 0.35% to 0.5%. Sequences were obtained from naive CD4+ T cells from PBMCs. Indicated subset: CD45RA+ positively selected. These receptor sequences come from a man younger than 35 in good health. Some clones in this sample may be carry-over from other donors' samples.

J is TRBJ2-5 and V is TRBV7-3; D may be TRBD2 (5 bases). Germline assignment: CDR1 SGHTA and CDR2 FQGTGA. The CDR3 loop spans 14 amino acids. Trimming cost V 1 base and J 4 bases, with 10 bases left between them. The CDR3 region is CASSLMKRPETQYF. The CDR3 DNA reads TGTGCCAGCAGCTTAATGAAGCGGCCAGAGACCCAGTACTTC.

Note on this clone: Other DNA sequences in this specimen translate into the identical CDR3. The rearrangement uses TRBV9 and TRBJ1-4; 7 bases are shared with TRBD1. This CDR3 comprises 14 residues. From germline, CDR1 is SGDLS and CDR2 YYNGEE. Trimming at V came to 4 bases and at J to 8 bases, leaving 8 bases not matched to a gene. The CDR3 sequence is CASSRGTAREKLFF. The CDR3 DNA reads TGTGCCAGCAGCCGAGGGACAGCCCGCGAAAAACTGTTTTTT.

The V gene is TRBV30, the J gene TRBJ1-2; a possible D gene is TRBD1 (6 bases). Looked up from germline, CDR1 is GTSNPN and CDR2 is SVGIG (reference sequence). This CDR3 has 14 residues. The ends were cut back, 3 bases at V and 9 bases at J, with 20 bases in the middle. The CDR3 DNA is TGTGCCTGGAGCCCCCTAGGGGGATTAGACCGCTACACCTTC. This sequence encodes CAWSPLGGLDRYTF. Variable domain in full (rest from reference TRBV30 and TRBJ1-2): SQTIHQWPATLVQPVGSPLSLECTVEGTSNPNLYWYRQAAGRGLQLLFYSVGIGQISSEVPQNLSASRPQDRQFILSSKKLLLSDSGFYLCAWSPLGGLDRYTFGSGTRLTVV.

CDR3 nucleotides: TGCGCCAGCAGTGATTTTATTGGGGAATTTCTTGGCTACACCTTC. Translating it yields CASSDFIGEFLGYTF. The V call is TRBV10-1, the J call TRBJ1-2; D unclear. The CDR3 runs to 15 residues. Trimming stripped 3 bases from V and 7 bases from J, with 18 bases between. The germline CDR1 and CDR2 sequences are WNHNN and SYGVQD (reference sequence).

This chain uses TRBV6-5 with TRBJ1-2; D is perhaps TRBD1 (5 bases). Germline values: CDR1 MNHEY, CDR2 SVGAGI. This CDR3 is built from 15 residues. V was trimmed by 2 bases and J by 0 bases, leaving 10 bases between them. The CDR3 is CASSYGGGANYGYTF. CDR3 bases: TGTGCCAGCAGTTACGGCGGAGGGGCTAACTATGGCTACACCTTC.

A note on this clone: The same CDR3 arises from other DNA sequences in this sample as well. The gene calls are TRBV5-1 and TRBJ1-5, with D unresolved. The V end lost 0 bases, the J end lost 5 bases, and 6 bases lay between the germline ends. This CDR3 region has 13 residues. Germline lookup yields CDR1 SGHRS and CDR2 YFSETQ. CDR3 bases: TGCGCCAGCAGCTTGGATGGAGATCAGCCCCAGCATTTT. This sequence encodes CASSLDGDQPQHF.

The genes are TRBV5-6 and TRBJ2-5, with D unclear. V lost 3 bases and J 4 bases, leaving 10 bases between the germline ends. The CDR3 is 13 residues long. Per germline, CDR1 SGHDT and CDR2 YYEEEE. CDR3 nucleotides: TGTGCCAGCAGCTCGGCACAGCTAGAGACCCAGTACTTC. Its translation is CASSSAQLETQYF.

CDR3 amino acids: CASTVMVGGTSEAFF. DNA for the CDR3: TGTGCCAGCACCGTTATGGTTGGGGGAACGTCCGAAGCTTTCTTT. The chain links TRBV28 to TRBJ1-1, with D perhaps matching TRBD1 (5 bases). The germline V and J ends were trimmed by 7 bases and 8 bases, with 23 bases remaining between them. The CDR3 spans 15 residues. Germline lookup yields CDR1 MDHEN and CDR2 SYDVKM.

The chain uses TRBV5-1 and TRBJ1-4; perhaps TRBD1 as D (6 bases). Germline CDR1 reads SGHRS; CDR2 reads YFSETQ. V lost 3 bases to trimming and J lost 2 bases, with 11 bases between them. The CDR3 contains 15 residues. CDR3 sequence: CASSSGTPTNEKLFF. For the CDR3, the DNA is TGCGCCAGCAGCTCCGGGACACCCACTAATGAAAAACTGTTTTTT. The full variable domain, in which reference TRBV5-1 and TRBJ1-4 provide the parts outside the CDR3, is KAGVTQTPRYLIKTRGQQVTLSCSPISGHRSVSWYQQTPGQGLQFLFEYFSETQRNKGNFPGRFSGRQFSNSRSEMNVSTLELGDSALYLCASSSGTPTNEKLFFGSGTQLSVL.

The chain couples TRBV6-6 to TRBJ2-3; D is perhaps TRBD1 (6 bases). From germline, CDR1 is MNHNY and CDR2 SVGAGI (reference sequence). Trimming shortened V by 5 bases and J by 1 base, and 16 bases separated the two germline ends. The CDR3 is 16 amino acids. The CDR3 region is CASSTMTGRGTDTQYF. In DNA form, the CDR3 reads TGTGCCAGCAGTACCATGACAGGCAGGGGCACAGATACGCAGTATTTT.